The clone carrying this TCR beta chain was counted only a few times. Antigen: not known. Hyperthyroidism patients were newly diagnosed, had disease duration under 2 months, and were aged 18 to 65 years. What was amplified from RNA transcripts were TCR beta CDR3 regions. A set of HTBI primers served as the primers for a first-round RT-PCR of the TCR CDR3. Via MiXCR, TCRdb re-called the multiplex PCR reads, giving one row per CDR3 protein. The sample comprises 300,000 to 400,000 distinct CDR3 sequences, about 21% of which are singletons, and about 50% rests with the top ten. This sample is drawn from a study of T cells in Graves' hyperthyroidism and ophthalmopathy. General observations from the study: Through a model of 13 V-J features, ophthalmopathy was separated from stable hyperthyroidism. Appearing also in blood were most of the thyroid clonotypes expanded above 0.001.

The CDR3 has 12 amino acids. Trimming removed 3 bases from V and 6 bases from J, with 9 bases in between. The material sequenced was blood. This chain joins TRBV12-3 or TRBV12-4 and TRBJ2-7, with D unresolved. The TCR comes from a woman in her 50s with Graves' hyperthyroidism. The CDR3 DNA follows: TGTGCCAGCAGTTTTGGGCTCGGCGAGCAGTACTTC. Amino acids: CASSFGLGEQYF.